This entry describes one TCR beta chain. Antigen unknown. J was trimmed by 4 bases and V by 3 bases; bases with no gene match: 3. The CDR3 length is 14 residues. The germline CDR1 and CDR2 sequences are DFQATT and SNEGSKA (reference sequence). The authors ran a second PCR of 7 to 11 cycles using a sample-barcoded 5' primer and a J-beta primer mix. TCRdb independently ran MiXCR on the 5' RACE reads; one entry per CDR3 protein. The sample includes about 1.5 million distinct CDR3 sequences, approximately 43% of them seen just once. This entry comes from a study of blood T cells in healthy people across ages. Overall study results and limits: While age rose, TCR beta diversity per million T cells dropped in a roughly linear way.

This receptor was taken from a woman aged 18-35 years in good health. The rearrangement joins TRBV20-1 to TRBJ2-1, with TRBD2 matching 10 bases. The sequencing sample was made of blood. CDR3 sequence: CSARGLALYNEQFF. The CDR3 DNA follows: TGCAGTGCTAGGGGACTAGCGTTATACAATGAGCAGTTCTTC.